This TCR beta chain stems from a study of CD8 T cells in ankylosing spondylitis. TCRdb called the 5' RACE reads again in MiXCR, with one record for every CDR3 protein. The profile covers 200,000 to 300,000 distinct CDR3 sequences, with roughly a tenth appearing a single time and 2.6% taken by the ten largest. In this sample, this clonotype turned up many times. V lost 0 bases and J lost 0, with 6 bases in between. Germline CDR1 is LNHNV and CDR2 is YYDKDF (reference sequence). There are 14 residues in the CDR3. Sequenced input: blood, either unsorted or a sorted T cell fraction (not recorded which). This sequence was found in a male donor with ankylosing spondylitis or in good health (not recorded which). This chain joins TRBV15 and TRBJ2-7; a possible D gene is TRBD2 (5 bases). The CDR3 nucleotides are TGTGCCACCAGCAGAGAACGGGGCTCCTACGAGCAGTACTTC. It is translated as CATSRERGSYEQYF.